These 9 T cell receptor beta chains were all obtained from the same sample, sequenced in a study of vaccination and CD4 T cells after COVID-19. For these receptors, no antigen is known. At the Johns Hopkins FTIC core, DNA taken from cultured CD4+ T cells was sequenced by way of the Oncomine TCR Beta short-read assay. TCRdb reprocessed the PCR reads with MiXCR, giving one entry per CDR3 protein. The repertoire holds over 10,000 distinct CDR3 sequences, with about 45% as singletons. The treatment denotes: roughly 10-day PBMC culture with coronavirus spike peptide pools or control peptides (ViraFEST assay). The sample was CD4+ T cells from blood, cultured in vitro. These receptors came from a human donor who had recovered from COVID-19.

This clonotype has a handful of counts. The rearrangement uses TRBV6-1 and TRBJ1-4; 8 bases agree with TRBD1. Germline V lookup: CDR1 MNHNS, CDR2 SASEGT. CDR3 length equals 12 residues. V lost 8 bases to trimming and J lost 6 bases; unmatched junction nucleotides: 2. CDR3 coding DNA: TGTGCCAGCTCGACAGGGGATGAAAAACTGTTTTTT. Amino acid sequence: CASSTGDEKLFF.

The genes are TRBV6-4 and TRBJ2-7; 7 positions match TRBD1. From germline, CDR1 is MRHNA and CDR2 SNTAGT. The CDR3 has 14 residues. V shed 10 bases, J shed 0 bases, and the junction held 9 bases outside the gene matches. The CDR3 sequence is CATPPTGVSYEQYF. The CDR3, as DNA: TGTGCCACCCCCCCTACAGGGGTCTCCTACGAGCAGTACTTC.

The rearrangement uses TRBV5-4 and TRBJ2-1; 9 nucleotides match TRBD2. Losses at the gene ends were 4 bases for V and 8 bases for J; bases not matched to a gene: 13. The CDR3 sequence is 16 residues long. Germline V gene sequence: CDR1 SGHNT, CDR2 YYREEE (reference sequence). The CDR3 reads CASSRPPSGISDEQFF. In DNA, the CDR3 is TGTGCCAGCAGCCGCCCACCTAGCGGGATAAGCGATGAGCAGTTCTTC.

The V gene is TRBV7-2, the J gene TRBJ2-7, with D hard to call. Germline V gene lookup returns CDR1 SGHTA and CDR2 FQGNSA. Trimming shortened V by 1 base and J by 2 bases, and 6 bases separated the two germline ends. CDR3 size: 13 residues. The CDR3 DNA reads TGTGCCAGCAGCTTAGAGACCCCCTACGAGCAGTACTTC. Translation: CASSLETPYEQYF.

The chain combines TRBV20-1 with TRBJ2-3; no clear D gene. The V gene lost 2 bases and the J gene lost 3 bases, with 6 bases spanning the gap. Germline V lookup: CDR1 DFQATT, CDR2 SNEGSKA (reference sequence). CDR3 length: 12 amino acids. CDR3: CSARFRTDTQYF. The DNA of the CDR3 is TGCAGTGCTAGATTTAGAACAGATACGCAGTATTTT.

This clonotype showed up just a few times. V gene TRBV12-3 or TRBV12-4 combines with J gene TRBJ1-5, with D uncertain. The CDR3 length is 14 residues. V lost 1 base, J lost 0 bases, and 4 bases lay in between. The CDR3 DNA reads as TGTGCCAGCAGTTTAGGTGTTAGCAATCAGCCCCAGCATTTT. It specifies CASSLGVSNQPQHF.

The chain couples TRBV5-1 to TRBJ1-2; 11 bases line up with TRBD1. This CDR3 contains 15 residues. The trim removed 0 bases at V and 7 bases at J, leaving 5 bases unmatched. Germline V gives CDR1 SGHRS, CDR2 YFSETQ. This chain's CDR3 is CASSLETGTGGGYTF. For the CDR3, the DNA is TGCGCCAGCAGCTTGGAAACCGGGACAGGGGGTGGCTACACCTTC.

The chain combines TRBV12-3 or TRBV12-4 with TRBJ2-5, with D possibly TRBD2 on 7 matching bases. The CDR3 loop spans 14 amino acids. V gave up 1 base and J gave up 5 bases, with 11 bases separating them. CDR3 sequence reads: CASSLGGGGETQYF. The CDR3 DNA follows: TGTGCCAGCAGTTTAGGGGGAGGGGGGGAGACCCAGTACTTC.

Only a few counts were recorded for this clonotype. This chain links TRBV19 with TRBJ1-5; D remains ambiguous. V gave up 0 bases and J gave up 6 bases, with 12 bases separating them. The CDR3 sequence is 15 residues long. Germline V gene data show CDR1 as LNHDA and CDR2 as SQIVND (reference sequence). In DNA, the CDR3 is TGTGCCAGTAGTATAGAAGAAGGGTTCGGTCAGCCCCAGCATTTT. It yields the protein CASSIEEGFGQPQHF.